A selection of T cell receptor beta chains follows, all from one sample in a study of cytomegalovirus exposure and HLA in healthy donors. Generated by immunoSEQ multiplex PCR, the TCRdb table keeps only in-frame clones and is missing some. The data contain roughly 150,000 clones, 82% of them singletons. Sequenced: PBMCs. The receptors here all came from a woman between 50 and 59 years old in good health and CMV-seropositive. Each CDR3 is given without its conserved first and last residue. Not all rows give a size; the values are once, few, many and, for expanded clones, a class.

clone_size | v_call | cdr3_aa
. | TRBV7-2 | ASSFRDRGGNEQF
. | TRBV5-1 | ASSVGRDSTDTQY
once | TRBV19 | ASTRDRGQTEAF
once | TRBV18 | ASSPRRTAYGYT
once | TRBV15 | ATSSPGLARHSTTQY
. | TRBV19 | ASSQPGQGNEKLF
few | TRBV30 | AWSFGVGNTEAF
. | TRBV6-5 | ASSVQANTGELF
. | TRBV6-1 | ASRTELYGYT
once | TRBV10-2 | ASKNSYSTDTQY
. | TRBV27 | ASSQTGKETNEKLF
. | TRBV30 | AWSRPDSQGLFGYT
once | TRBV6-6 | ASSPTGGARNEQF
. | TRBV30 | AWRQSPYYEQY
. | TRBV29-1 | SVVSGGLSYEQY
once | TRBV5-1 | ASSLGQGASNEQF
once | TRBV27 | ASNPQGPDGPQH
. | TRBV5-6 | ASSWGLAATYEQY
. | TRBV20-1 | RSGDEYGYT
. | TRBV5-1 | ASSLVPLSGNTIY
. | TRBV5-1 | ASSLAPNSGGARGGTQY
once | TRBV5-6 | ASSLRQGIGDSPLH
. | TRBV6-5 | ASSYGGNQPQH
few | TRBV10-2 | ASSEWNRGYEQY
once | TRBV6-5 | ASSRSGGPYNEQF
. | TRBV2 | ASNAGGALNQPQH
. | TRBV21-1 | ASSKATNSNQPQH
. | TRBV19 | ASRSGSGANVLT
. | TRBV2 | ASLRVTEAF
. | TRBV29-1 | SVEDLIGRGDYGYT
. | TRBV5-6 | ASSLYGGGVYEQY
. | TRBV2 | ASRKGAGGYNEQF
. | TRBV5-1 | ASSSDGMNTEAF
. | TRBV5-8 | ASSQYRNIQY
. | TRBV29-1 | STTKAEAF
. | TRBV7-6 | ASSPLAGGMDEQF
. | TRBV19 | ASSIGQGNYGYT
. | TRBV4-1 | ASSQDPQGGTDTQY
. | TRBV6-5 | ASSYADREIYGYT
. | TRBV7-2 | ASSLVSGGYNEQF
few | TRBV29-1 | SGGGPGGELF
. | TRBV6-6 | ASSLGQGIAEAF
once | TRBV6-1 | ASSSDSTGNQPQH
. | TRBV4-3 | ASSLGAGASGNTIY
. | TRBV10-2 | ASEAGGYGTEAF
. | TRBV9 | ASSPTGGYEQY
. | TRBV5-1 | ASRLGGGDNYEQY
. | TRBV5-4 | ASSFGVETTNEKLF